This T cell receptor (beta chain) was identified during a study of low-dose radiotherapy and immunotherapy resistance in tumors. For the study at large: Aspirin was taken orally by patients at 300 mg daily for four cycles from cycle 1 day 1.

As to time point: before trial treatment. In its sample, this clonotype was seen many times. Both TCRalpha and TCRbeta chains were reverse transcribed with V-gene-specific primers. A constant-region primer paired with the V-primer adapter amplified TCRs over about 20 PCR cycles. TCRdb re-derived calls from the reads in MiXCR, one entry per CDR3 protein. The sample includes more than 50,000 distinct CDR3 sequences, around 27% seen only once; the top ten take less than 8%. The clonotype originates from a male donor with rectosigmoid adenocarcinoma. The source was PBMCs, collected before treatment.

This CDR3 is CASRTSDTTGTQYF. DNA of the CDR3: TGCGCCAGCAGGACTAGCGACACTACGGGTACGCAGTATTTT. V is TRBV5-1 and J is TRBJ2-3, with 8 bases that match TRBD2. Trimming took 5 bases from V and 8 from J; bases not matched to a gene: 10. Looked up from germline, CDR1 is SGHRS and CDR2 is YFSETQ. CDR3 length equals 14 residues.